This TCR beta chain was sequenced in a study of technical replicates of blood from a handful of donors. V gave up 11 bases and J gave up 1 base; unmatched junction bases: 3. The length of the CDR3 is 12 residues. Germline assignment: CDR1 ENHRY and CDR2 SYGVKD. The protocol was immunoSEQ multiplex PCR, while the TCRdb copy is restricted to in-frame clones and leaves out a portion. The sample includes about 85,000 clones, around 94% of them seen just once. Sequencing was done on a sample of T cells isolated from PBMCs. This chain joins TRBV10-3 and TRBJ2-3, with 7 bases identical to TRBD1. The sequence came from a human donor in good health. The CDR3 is CAAGGRTDTQYF. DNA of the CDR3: TGTGCCGCAGGGGGACGCACAGATACGCAGTATTTT.